The T cell receptor (beta chain) described here comes from a study of T cells in Graves' hyperthyroidism and ophthalmopathy. Across the study: Peripheral blood sampling occurred at initial diagnosis, before any treatment.

Patients were aged 18 to 65, had disease duration under 2 months, and had newly diagnosed hyperthyroidism. The germline V gene encodes CDR1 MNHNS and CDR2 SASEGT. The CDR3 extends over 17 amino acids. V lost 6 bases and J lost 8; bases outside the gene matches: 19. This clonotype was picked up many times. It was RNA transcripts that yielded the amplified TCR beta CDR3 regions. Initially, a first-round RT-PCR of the TCR CDR3 employed the HTBI primer set. TCRdb re-analysed the multiplex PCR reads in MiXCR, keeping a single row per CDR3 protein. The data show hundreds of thousands of distinct CDR3 sequences, around 14% seen once.

The sample taken for sequencing was blood. The clonotype originates from a woman aged 25 to 39 with Graves' hyperthyroidism that later progressed to Graves' ophthalmopathy. The J gene is TRBJ2-1, the V gene TRBV6-1, with TRBD1 matching 7 bases. CDR3 protein: CASRPNLDRSRADEQFF. The CDR3 bases are TGTGCCAGCAGGCCAAACCTGGACAGGTCCCGCGCGGATGAGCAGTTCTTC.